Included here is one TCR beta chain sequence, with context. This CDR3 region has 12 residues. Germline-derived CDR1 and CDR2 are SEHNR and FQNEAQ (reference sequence). Trimming shortened V by 7 bases and J by 5 bases, and 9 bases separated the two germline ends. This entry comes from a study of OX40 agonist ivuxolimab in advanced cancers. The assay was immunoSEQ multiplex PCR, and TCRdb's table has in-frame clones only and misses some. The sample lists tens of thousands of clones; 80% to 95% were seen once. The chain carries TRBV7-9 and TRBJ2-1; TRBD2 is a possible D gene (5 bases). The sample in question was CD4+ or CD8+ T cells sorted from blood, obtained in a trial of the OX40 agonist ivuxolimab. The receptor's source is an adult with an advanced solid tumor such as melanoma, head and neck, liver or kidney cancer. CDR3 in DNA: TGTGCCAGCACATACGGGGACAATGAGCAGTTCTTC. Amino acids: CASTYGDNEQFF.